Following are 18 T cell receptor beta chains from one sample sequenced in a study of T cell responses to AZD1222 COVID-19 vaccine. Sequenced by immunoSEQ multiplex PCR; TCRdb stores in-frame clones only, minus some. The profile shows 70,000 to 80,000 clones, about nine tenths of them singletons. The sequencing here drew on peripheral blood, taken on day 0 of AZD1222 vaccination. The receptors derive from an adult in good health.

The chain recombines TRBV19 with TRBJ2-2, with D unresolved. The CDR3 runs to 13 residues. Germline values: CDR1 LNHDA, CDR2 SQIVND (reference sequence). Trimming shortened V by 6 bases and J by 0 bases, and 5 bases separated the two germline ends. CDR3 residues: CASRVPNTGELFF. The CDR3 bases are TGTGCCAGTAGGGTCCCGAACACCGGGGAGCTGTTTTTT.

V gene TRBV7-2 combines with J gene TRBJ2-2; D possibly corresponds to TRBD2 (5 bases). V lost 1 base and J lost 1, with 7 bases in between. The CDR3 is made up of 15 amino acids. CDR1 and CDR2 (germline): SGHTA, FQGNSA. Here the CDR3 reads CASSLGGQNTGELFF. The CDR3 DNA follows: TGTGCCAGCAGCTTAGGCGGGCAGAACACCGGGGAGCTGTTTTTT.

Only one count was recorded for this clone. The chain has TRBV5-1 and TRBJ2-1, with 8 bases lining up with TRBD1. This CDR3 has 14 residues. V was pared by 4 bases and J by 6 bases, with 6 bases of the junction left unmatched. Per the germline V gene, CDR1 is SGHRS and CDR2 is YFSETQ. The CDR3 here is CASSAGQGANEQFF. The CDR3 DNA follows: TGCGCCAGCAGCGCCGGACAGGGAGCCAATGAGCAGTTCTTC.

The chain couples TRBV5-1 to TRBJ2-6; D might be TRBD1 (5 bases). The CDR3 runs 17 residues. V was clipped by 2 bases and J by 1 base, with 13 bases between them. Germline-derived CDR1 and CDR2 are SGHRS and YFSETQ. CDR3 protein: CASSLGHGSSGANVLTF. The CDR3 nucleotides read TGCGCCAGCAGCTTAGGACACGGATCATCTGGGGCCAACGTCCTGACTTTC.

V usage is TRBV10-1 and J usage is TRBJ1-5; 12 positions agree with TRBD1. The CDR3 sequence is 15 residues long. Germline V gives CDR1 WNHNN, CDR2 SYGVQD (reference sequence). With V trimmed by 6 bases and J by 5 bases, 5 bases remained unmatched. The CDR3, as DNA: TGCGCCAGCAGGAAGGGACAGGGGGCACATCAGCCCCAGCATTTT. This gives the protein CASRKGQGAHQPQHF.

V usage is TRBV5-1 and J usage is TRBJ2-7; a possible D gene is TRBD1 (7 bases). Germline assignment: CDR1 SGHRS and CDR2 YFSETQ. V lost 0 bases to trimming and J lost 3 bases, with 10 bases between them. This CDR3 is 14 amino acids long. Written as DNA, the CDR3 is TGCGCCAGCAGCTTGGCAGGGGGGAACTACGAGCAGTACTTC. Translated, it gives CASSLAGGNYEQYF.

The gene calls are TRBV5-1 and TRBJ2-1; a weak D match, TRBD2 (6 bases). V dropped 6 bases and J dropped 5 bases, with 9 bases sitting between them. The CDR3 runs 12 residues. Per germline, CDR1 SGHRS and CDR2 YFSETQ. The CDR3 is CASKGGDNEQFF. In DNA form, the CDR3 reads TGCGCCAGCAAGGGCGGGGACAATGAGCAGTTCTTC.

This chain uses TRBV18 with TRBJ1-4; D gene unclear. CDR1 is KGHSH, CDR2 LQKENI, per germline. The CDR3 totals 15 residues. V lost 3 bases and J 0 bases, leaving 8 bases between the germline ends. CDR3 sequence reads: CASSPPPATNEKLFF. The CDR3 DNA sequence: TGTGCCAGCTCACCCCCACCTGCAACTAATGAAAAACTGTTTTTT.

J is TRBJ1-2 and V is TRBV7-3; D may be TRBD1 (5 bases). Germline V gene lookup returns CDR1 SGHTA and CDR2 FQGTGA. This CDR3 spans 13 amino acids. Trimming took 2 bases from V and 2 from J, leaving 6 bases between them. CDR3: CASSLDSNYGYTF. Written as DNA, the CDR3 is TGTGCCAGCAGCTTAGACAGCAACTATGGCTACACCTTC.

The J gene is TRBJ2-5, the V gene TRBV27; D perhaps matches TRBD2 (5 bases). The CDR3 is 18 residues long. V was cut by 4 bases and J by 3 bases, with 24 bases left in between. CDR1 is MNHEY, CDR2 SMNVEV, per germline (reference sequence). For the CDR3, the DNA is TGTGCCAGCAGTTCCGACCCCTCCGGGATCTACCTAAAAGAGACCCAGTACTTC. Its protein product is CASSSDPSGIYLKETQYF.

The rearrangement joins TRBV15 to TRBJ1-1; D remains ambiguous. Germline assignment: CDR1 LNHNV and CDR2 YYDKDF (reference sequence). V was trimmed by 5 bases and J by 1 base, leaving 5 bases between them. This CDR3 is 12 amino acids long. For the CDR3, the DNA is TGTGCCACCAGCGAGGGGAACACTGAAGCTTTCTTT. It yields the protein CATSEGNTEAFF.

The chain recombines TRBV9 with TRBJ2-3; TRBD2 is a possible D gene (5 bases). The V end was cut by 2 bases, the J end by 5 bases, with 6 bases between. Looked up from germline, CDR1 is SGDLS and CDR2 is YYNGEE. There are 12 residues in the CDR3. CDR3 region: CASSVTRDTQYF. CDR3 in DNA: TGTGCCAGCAGCGTTACTAGAGATACGCAGTATTTT.

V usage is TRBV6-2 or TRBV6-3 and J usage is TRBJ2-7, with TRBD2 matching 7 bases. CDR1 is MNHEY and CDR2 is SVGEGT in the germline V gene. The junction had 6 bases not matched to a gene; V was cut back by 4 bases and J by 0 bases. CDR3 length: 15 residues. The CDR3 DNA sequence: TGTGCCAGCAGTTCCCCAGCGGGGAGCTCCTACGAGCAGTACTTC. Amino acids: CASSSPAGSSYEQYF.

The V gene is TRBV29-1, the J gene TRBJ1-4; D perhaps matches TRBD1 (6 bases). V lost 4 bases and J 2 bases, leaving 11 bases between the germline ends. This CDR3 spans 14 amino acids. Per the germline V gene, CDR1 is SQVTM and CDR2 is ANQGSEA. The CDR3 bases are TGCAGCGTTGTTATAGGGGGGACTAATGAAAAACTGTTTTTT. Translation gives CSVVIGGTNEKLFF. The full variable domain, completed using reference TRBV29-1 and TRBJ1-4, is SAVISQKPSRDICQRGTSLTIQCQVDSQVTMMFWYRQQPGQSLTLIATANQGSEATYESGFVIDKFPISRPNLTFSTLTVSNMSPEDSSIYLCSVVIGGTNEKLFFGSGTQLSVL.

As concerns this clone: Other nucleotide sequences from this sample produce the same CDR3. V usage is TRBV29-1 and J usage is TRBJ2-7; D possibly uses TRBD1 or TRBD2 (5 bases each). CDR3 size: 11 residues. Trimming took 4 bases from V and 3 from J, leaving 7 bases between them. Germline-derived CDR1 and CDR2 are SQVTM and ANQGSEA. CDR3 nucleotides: TGCAGCGTTGGAGGGGACTACGAGCAGTACTTC. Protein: CSVGGDYEQYF.

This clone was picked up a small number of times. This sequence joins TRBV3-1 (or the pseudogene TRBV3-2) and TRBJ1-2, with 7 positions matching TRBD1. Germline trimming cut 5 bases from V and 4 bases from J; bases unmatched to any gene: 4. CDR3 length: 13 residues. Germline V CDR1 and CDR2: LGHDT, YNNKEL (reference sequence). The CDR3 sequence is CASSMDRTYGYTF. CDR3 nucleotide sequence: TGTGCCAGCAGCATGGACAGGACCTATGGCTACACCTTC.

The CDR3 sequence is CASSGAARLVSHEQFF. The CDR3 DNA sequence: TGTGCCAGTAGCGGAGCCGCGAGACTAGTGTCCCATGAGCAGTTCTTC. The chain is built from TRBV19 and TRBJ2-1; the D gene is possibly TRBD2 (6 bases). V gave up 6 bases and J gave up 8 bases, with 23 bases separating them. The CDR3 runs to 16 residues. From germline, CDR1 is LNHDA and CDR2 SQIVND (reference sequence).

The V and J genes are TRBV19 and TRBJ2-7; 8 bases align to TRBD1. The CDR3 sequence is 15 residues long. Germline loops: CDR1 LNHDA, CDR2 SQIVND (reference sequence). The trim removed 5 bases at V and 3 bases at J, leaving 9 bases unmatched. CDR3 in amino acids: CASSLRGQGFYEQYF. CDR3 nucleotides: TGTGCCAGTAGTCTCCGAGGACAGGGTTTCTACGAGCAGTACTTC.